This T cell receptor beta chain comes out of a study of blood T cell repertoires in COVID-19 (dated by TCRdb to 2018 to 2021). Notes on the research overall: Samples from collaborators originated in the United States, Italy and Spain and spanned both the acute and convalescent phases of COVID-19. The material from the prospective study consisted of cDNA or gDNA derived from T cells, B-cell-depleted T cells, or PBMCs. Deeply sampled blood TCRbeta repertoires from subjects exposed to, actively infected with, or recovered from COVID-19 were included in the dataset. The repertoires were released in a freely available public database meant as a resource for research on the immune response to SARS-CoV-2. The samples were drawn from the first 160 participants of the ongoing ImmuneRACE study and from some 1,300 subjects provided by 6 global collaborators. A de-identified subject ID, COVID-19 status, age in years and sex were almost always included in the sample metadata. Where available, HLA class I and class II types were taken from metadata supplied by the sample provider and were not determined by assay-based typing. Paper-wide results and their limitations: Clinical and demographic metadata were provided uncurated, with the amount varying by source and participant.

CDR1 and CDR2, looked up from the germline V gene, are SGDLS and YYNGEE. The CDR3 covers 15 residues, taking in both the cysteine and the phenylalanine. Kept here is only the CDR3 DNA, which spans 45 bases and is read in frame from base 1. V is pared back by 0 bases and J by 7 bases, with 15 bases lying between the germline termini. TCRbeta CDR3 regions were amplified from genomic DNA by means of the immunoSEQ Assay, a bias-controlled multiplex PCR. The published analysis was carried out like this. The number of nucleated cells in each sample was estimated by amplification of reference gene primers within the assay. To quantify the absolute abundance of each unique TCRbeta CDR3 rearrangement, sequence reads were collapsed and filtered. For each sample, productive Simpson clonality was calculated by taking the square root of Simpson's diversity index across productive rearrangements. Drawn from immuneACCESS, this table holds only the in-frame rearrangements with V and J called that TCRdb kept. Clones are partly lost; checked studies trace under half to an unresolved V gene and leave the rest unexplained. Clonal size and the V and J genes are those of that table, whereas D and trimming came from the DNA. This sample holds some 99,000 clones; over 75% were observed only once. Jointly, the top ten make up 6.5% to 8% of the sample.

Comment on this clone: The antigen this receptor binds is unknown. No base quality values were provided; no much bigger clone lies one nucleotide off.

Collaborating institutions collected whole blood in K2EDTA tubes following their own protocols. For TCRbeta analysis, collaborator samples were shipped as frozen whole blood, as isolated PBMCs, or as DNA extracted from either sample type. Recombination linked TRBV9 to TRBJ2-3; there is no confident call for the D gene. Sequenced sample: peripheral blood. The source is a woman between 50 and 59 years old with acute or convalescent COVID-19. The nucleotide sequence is TGTGCCAGCAGCGTAGCTACCGAGCTGCTCAATACGCAGTATTTT. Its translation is CASSVATELLNTQYF.